What follows describes a single TCR beta chain. This record comes from a study of T cell changes during pregnancy in multiple sclerosis. The table came from immunoSEQ multiplex PCR; TCRdb's copy has only in-frame clones and leaves some out. Of fewer than 15,000 clones in the sample, about 90% were seen once. The clonotype comes from a female donor with multiple sclerosis, enrolled in a pregnancy study. Specimen: CD8+ T cells from peripheral blood mononuclear cells, collected in the first trimester of pregnancy.

The CDR3 nucleotides are TGTGCCAGCAGCTATCCGAGACAGCCTAACACCGGGGAGCTGTTTTTT. Translation gives CASSYPRQPNTGELFF. This sequence joins TRBV7-9 and TRBJ2-2, with D possibly TRBD1 on 5 matching bases. Trimming took 4 bases from V and 2 from J, leaving 14 bases between them. Germline V gene lookup returns CDR1 SEHNR and CDR2 FQNEAQ (reference sequence). This CDR3 is 16 amino acids long.